A single sample gave rise to the 3 T cell receptor beta chains below, sequenced in a study of control samples from healthy donors and cancer patients. Generated by immunoSEQ multiplex PCR, the TCRdb table keeps only in-frame clones and is missing some. The sample holds about 50,000 clones; around 94% are singletons and the top ten take 3.5% to 4.5%. The sample taken for sequencing was blood. These receptors all come from a man under 40 in good health.

The chain has TRBV5-1 and TRBJ1-2; D is undetermined. Trimming took 0 bases from V and 0 from J, leaving 6 bases between them. Germline V gene sequence: CDR1 SGHRS, CDR2 YFSETQ. The CDR3 totals 14 residues. The CDR3 sequence: CASSLVATNYGYTF. CDR3 DNA sequence: TGCGCCAGCAGCTTGGTCGCCACTAACTATGGCTACACCTTC.

This chain connects TRBV4-3 to TRBJ2-1; D may be TRBD1 or TRBD2 (7 bases each). Trimming removed 0 bases from V and 4 bases from J, with 16 bases in between. The CDR3 has 17 amino acids. CDR1 and CDR2 (germline): LGHNA, YSLEER. The CDR3 nucleotides are TGCGCCAGCAGCCAAGATTGGGGCAGGGGGGGATACAATGAGCAGTTCTTC. As protein: CASSQDWGRGGYNEQFF.

J is TRBJ1-1 and V is TRBV14; D unclear. V was trimmed by 4 bases and J by 7 bases, leaving 19 bases between them. The V gene's germline CDR1 is SGHDN and CDR2 FVKESK. The length of the CDR3 is 15 residues. The CDR3 is CASSPLQTSHFEAFF. In nucleotides, the CDR3 is TGTGCCAGCAGCCCCCTTCAAACCTCGCACTTTGAAGCTTTCTTT.